These T cell receptor beta chains were read from a single sample in a study of resident and recirculating memory T cells in vitiligo. The protocol was immunoSEQ multiplex PCR, while the TCRdb copy is restricted to in-frame clones and leaves out a portion. The repertoire holds tens of thousands of clones, under 95% seen once, with about 5% in the top ten. Sequencing was done on a sample of blood. These receptors all come from a male donor with vitiligo. Both conserved end residues are part of each CDR3. A D gene is named only where the DNA matches it firmly. Where a row states a size, it is once, few, many or the class of an expanded clone; other rows omit it.

size: .; D: .; V: TRBV9; J: TRBJ2-7; CDR3: CASSLLAGSSYEQYF; DNA: TGTGCCAGCAGCTTACTAGCTGGGAGCTCCTACGAGCAGTACTTC
size: .; D: .; V: TRBV7-6; J: TRBJ1-1; CDR3: CASSPDPGVNTEAFF; DNA: TGTGCCAGCAGCCCAGATCCCGGGGTGAACACTGAAGCTTTCTTT
size: .; D: TRBD1; V: TRBV5-1; J: TRBJ2-7; CDR3: CASSPDREEPYEQYF; DNA: TGCGCCAGCAGCCCTGACAGGGAAGAACCCTACGAGCAGTACTTC
size: .; D: .; V: TRBV28; J: TRBJ2-7; CDR3: CASSFGAYEQYF; DNA: TGTGCCAGCAGTTTCGGTGCCTACGAGCAGTACTTC
size: once; D: TRBD2; V: TRBV6-5; J: TRBJ2-5; CDR3: CASSYSALAGETQYF; DNA: TGTGCCAGCAGTTACTCGGCCCTAGCGGGAGAGACCCAGTACTTC
size: .; D: TRBD1; V: TRBV28; J: TRBJ1-1; CDR3: CASSLIQGAPNTEAFF; DNA: TGTGCCAGCAGCCTCATACAGGGGGCTCCGAACACTGAAGCTTTCTTT
size: .; D: TRBD2; V: TRBV7-9; J: TRBJ2-3; CDR3: CASSLGLAGGTDTQYF; DNA: TGTGCCAGCAGCTTGGGACTAGCGGGAGGCACAGATACGCAGTATTTT
size: .; D: TRBD1; V: TRBV29-1; J: TRBJ2-1; CDR3: CSVDDRVNNEQFF; DNA: TGCAGCGTTGACGACAGGGTTAACAATGAGCAGTTCTTC
size: .; D: .; V: TRBV19; J: TRBJ1-5; CDR3: CASSIVGGRGPNQPQHF; DNA: TGTGCCAGTAGTATAGTTGGCGGCAGGGGTCCAAATCAGCCCCAGCATTTT
size: .; D: TRBD1; V: TRBV11-2; J: TRBJ1-5; CDR3: CASSPGQWSNQPQHF; DNA: TGTGCCAGCAGCCCGGGACAGTGGAGCAATCAGCCCCAGCATTTT
size: once; D: TRBD1; V: TRBV28; J: TRBJ1-2; CDR3: CASSLWTGGPEGYTF; DNA: TGTGCCAGCAGTTTATGGACAGGGGGTCCTGAAGGCTACACCTTC
size: .; D: TRBD2; V: TRBV28; J: TRBJ2-1; CDR3: CASSSPGLAAKGAPNEQFF; DNA: TGTGCCAGCAGTAGCCCGGGACTAGCAGCCAAAGGGGCCCCCAATGAGCAGTTCTTC
size: once; D: TRBD2; V: TRBV6-1; J: TRBJ2-7; CDR3: CASSEVRGVYEQYF; DNA: TGTGCCAGCAGTGAAGTGCGGGGGGTGTACGAGCAGTACTTC
size: .; D: TRBD1; V: TRBV27; J: TRBJ2-1; CDR3: CASSFPGQGFFEQFF; DNA: TGTGCCAGCAGTTTCCCCGGACAGGGATTTTTTGAGCAGTTCTTC
size: .; D: TRBD2; V: TRBV29-1; J: TRBJ2-1; CDR3: CSVEDLGASGSLSQFF; DNA: TGCAGCGTTGAAGATCTTGGGGCTAGCGGGAGTTTGTCGCAGTTCTTC
size: .; D: .; V: TRBV30; J: TRBJ1-3; CDR3: CAWSVLGNTIYF; DNA: TGTGCCTGGAGTGTACTCGGAAACACCATATATTTT
size: .; D: .; V: TRBV6-1; J: TRBJ2-1; CDR3: CASSEFVSGNEQFF; DNA: TGTGCCAGCAGTGAATTTGTCTCGGGGAATGAGCAGTTCTTC